The 11 T cell receptor beta chains listed next were all sequenced from one sample in a study of T cell changes during pregnancy in multiple sclerosis. Sequencing used immunoSEQ multiplex PCR; TCRdb keeps in-frame clones, though not all of them. The sample lists 60,000 to 75,000 clones; around 93% were seen once. The sequencing used CD8+ T cells from peripheral blood mononuclear cells, collected in the second trimester of pregnancy. The receptors originated from a female donor with multiple sclerosis, enrolled in a pregnancy study.

The chain employs TRBV12-5 and TRBJ2-5, with D possibly TRBD2 on 7 matching bases. The CDR3 is made up of 15 amino acids. Germline V gives CDR1 LGHNT, CDR2 FRNRAP. Trimming stripped 7 bases from V and 4 bases from J, with 19 bases between. The CDR3 nucleotides are TGTGCTAGTGCCAGACAGTGGGGAGGGGGAGAGACCCAGTACTTC. Amino acids: CASARQWGGGETQYF.

This chain uses TRBV5-1 with TRBJ2-3, with D perhaps TRBD2 (6 bases). The length of the CDR3 is 13 residues. The V and J ends lost 8 bases and 0 bases respectively, with 10 bases between them. Germline assignment: CDR1 SGHRS and CDR2 YFSETQ. CDR3 DNA sequence: TGCGCCAGTGGGAGCGGGAGCACAGATACGCAGTATTTT. Translating gives CASGSGSTDTQYF.

This clone turned up a few times. The V call is TRBV30, the J call TRBJ1-3; the D is unclear. The V gene's germline CDR1 is GTSNPN and CDR2 SVGIG (reference sequence). There are 12 residues in the CDR3. V lost 2 bases and J lost 8, with 10 bases in between. CDR3 sequence: CAWSPGPYTIYF. The CDR3 nucleotides read TGTGCCTGGAGTCCAGGTCCGTACACCATATATTTT.

The chain has TRBV29-1 and TRBJ1-1, with D perhaps matching TRBD1 (6 bases). The CDR3 extends over 14 amino acids. Germline loops: CDR1 SQVTM, CDR2 ANQGSEA. Trimming removed 3 bases from V and 4 bases from J, with 15 bases in between. The CDR3 protein is CSVDVRGLVTEAFF. The DNA of the CDR3 is TGCAGCGTTGATGTGCGGGGGCTGGTCACTGAAGCTTTCTTT. Complete variable domain (other parts from reference TRBV29-1 and TRBJ1-1): SAVISQKPSRDICQRGTSLTIQCQVDSQVTMMFWYRQQPGQSLTLIATANQGSEATYESGFVIDKFPISRPNLTFSTLTVSNMSPEDSSIYLCSVDVRGLVTEAFFGQGTRLTVV.

This chain connects TRBV30 to TRBJ2-1, with 10 nucleotides matching TRBD1. Looked up from germline, CDR1 is GTSNPN and CDR2 is SVGIG (reference sequence). V shed 2 bases and J 7 bases; nucleotides not matched to a gene: 5. The CDR3 spans 14 residues. The CDR3 sequence: CAWSWGQGMNEQFF. The CDR3 nucleotides are TGTGCCTGGAGTTGGGGACAGGGGATGAATGAGCAGTTCTTC.

This chain connects TRBV5-1 to TRBJ2-7, with D perhaps TRBD1 (5 bases). Deletions cut 2 bases from V and 4 bases from J, with 10 bases between. The CDR3 loop spans 13 amino acids. Germline CDR1 is SGHRS and CDR2 is YFSETQ. CDR3 sequence: CASSFDRTYEQYF. In DNA, the CDR3 is TGCGCCAGCAGCTTCGACAGAACATACGAGCAGTACTTC.

Here the CDR3 DNA reads TGCACCAGCAGCCAACAAAGATGGGGGGAGGGCAAGTACAATGAGCAGTTCTTC. It yields the protein CTSSQQRWGEGKYNEQFF. The chain carries TRBV1 and TRBJ2-1; the table's D call, TRBD2, was not checked against the DNA. TRBV1 is noted as a pseudogene. The CDR3 runs 18 residues.

The genes are TRBV5-1 and TRBJ2-7; possibly TRBD2 for D (6 bases). The germline V gene has CDR1 SGHRS and CDR2 YFSETQ. V was pared by 5 bases and J by 0 bases, with 6 bases between. The CDR3 sequence is 12 residues long. The CDR3 DNA reads as TGCGCCAGCAGGACTAGCTCCTACGAGCAGTACTTC. It yields the protein CASRTSSYEQYF. The entire variable domain, with the rest obtained from reference TRBV5-1 and TRBJ2-7, is as follows: KAGVTQTPRYLIKTRGQQVTLSCSPISGHRSVSWYQQTPGQGLQFLFEYFSETQRNKGNFPGRFSGRQFSNSRSEMNVSTLELGDSALYLCASRTSSYEQYFGPGTRLTVT.

The chain couples TRBV19 to TRBJ2-7; D perhaps matches TRBD1 (6 bases). This CDR3 contains 17 residues. The germline gives CDR1 LNHDA, CDR2 SQIVND (reference sequence). V was clipped by 3 bases and J by 2 bases, with 20 bases between them. The DNA of the CDR3 is TGTGCCAGTAGTATTATCTCCGGGACACAAAACACCTACGAGCAGTACTTC. As protein: CASSIISGTQNTYEQYF.

The count of this clone is one. The V and J genes are TRBV19 and TRBJ2-7, with a tentative D call TRBD1 (6 bases). CDR1 LNHDA and CDR2 SQIVND come from the germline V gene (reference sequence). The V end lost 8 bases, the J end lost 3 bases, and 17 bases lay between the germline ends. This CDR3 is built from 14 residues. The CDR3 region is CASSGAQGRYEQYF. The CDR3 nucleotides are TGTGCCAGTTCCGGAGCCCAGGGGCGCTACGAGCAGTACTTC.

The chain combines TRBV19 with TRBJ2-1, with 12 nucleotides matching TRBD2. There are 20 residues in the CDR3. Per the germline V gene, CDR1 is LNHDA and CDR2 is SQIVND (reference sequence). Trimming at V came to 6 bases and at J to 2 bases, leaving 17 bases not matched to a gene. The CDR3 sequence is CASRLERRLAGGLTYNEQFF. The CDR3 nucleotides read TGTGCCAGTAGGTTAGAACGAAGGCTAGCGGGAGGGCTCACCTACAATGAGCAGTTCTTC.